These T cell receptor beta chains were read from a single sample in a study of high-grade serous ovarian cancer treatment subgroups. Profiled with immunoSEQ multiplex PCR; TCRdb holds only in-frame clones, not every one. The table lists roughly 10,000 clones, over 65% of them singletons. The specimen sequenced was tumor tissue. The receptors stem from a human donor with high-grade serous ovarian cancer. CDR3s include the opening cysteine and the closing phenylalanine or tryptophan. D genes are given only for firm matches. The listing skips clone size in some rows; elsewhere it reads once, few, many or a size class.

TRBJ2-1	.	TRBD2	TRBV7-2	CASSLRTSNEQFF	TGTGCCAGCAGCCTAAGGACTAGCAATGAGCAGTTCTTC
TRBJ2-7	medium-sized	.	TRBV10-3	CAARDNSYEQYF	TGTGCCGCTAGGGACAACTCCTACGAGCAGTACTTC
TRBJ2-1	once	TRBD2	TRBV28	CASSFLSGASYNEQFF	TGTGCCAGCAGTTTCCTTAGCGGGGCCTCCTACAATGAGCAGTTCTTC
TRBJ2-3	medium-sized	.	TRBV7-6	CASSNGEDTQYF	TGTGCCAGCAGCAATGGGGAAGATACGCAGTATTTT
TRBJ2-7	few	.	TRBV6-6	CASSYTADEQYF	TGTGCCAGCAGTTACACAGCAGACGAGCAGTACTTC
TRBJ1-1	.	TRBD1	TRBV6-4	CASSPTGMNTEAFF	TGTGCCAGCAGTCCGACAGGGATGAACACTGAAGCTTTCTTT
TRBJ2-1	few	.	TRBV10-3	CAISGTRGVYEQFF	TGTGCCATCAGCGGGACCCGGGGAGTGTATGAGCAGTTCTTC
TRBJ1-4	.	TRBD1	TRBV19	CASSRQGGEKLFF	TGTGCCAGTAGTCGACAGGGAGGGGAAAAACTGTTTTTT
TRBJ2-3	.	.	TRBV19	CASSGAAVAQNTQYF	TGTGCCAGTAGTGGGGCCGCGGTGGCACAGAATACGCAGTATTTT
TRBJ1-3	.	.	TRBV7-9	CASSLGGGIRNTIYF	TGTGCCAGCAGCTTAGGTGGAGGGATAAGAAACACCATATATTTT
TRBJ2-1	.	.	TRBV9	CASSVGRGYNEQFF	TGTGCCAGCAGCGTAGGCCGGGGCTACAATGAGCAGTTCTTC